The clone carrying this T cell receptor beta chain has a handful of counts. Its antigen is still unknown. The data stem from a study of OX40 agonist ivuxolimab in advanced cancers. Study as a whole: From roughly 20 to 79 years was the age range, with a mean of around 56 years, and 65% to 90% were male. Findings and caveats of the study: On average, CD8+ T cells had more expanded clones than CD4+. Certain nonresponders additionally had low normalized T-cell clonal expansion.

Clones were sequenced by immunoSEQ multiplex PCR, and TCRdb holds only the in-frame ones, with some missing. The data show 45,000 to 65,000 clones, approximately 91% seen once. The sequence derives from an adult with an advanced solid tumor such as melanoma, head and neck, liver or kidney cancer. Sequences were derived from CD4+ or CD8+ T cells sorted from blood, sampled in a trial of the OX40 agonist ivuxolimab.

The CDR3 is CASSELGESQPQHF. For the CDR3, the DNA is TGTGCCAGCAGTGAATTGGGGGAGAGTCAGCCCCAGCATTTT. V and J are TRBV6-1 and TRBJ1-5; possibly TRBD1 for D (5 bases). V dropped 2 bases and J dropped 6 bases, with 11 bases sitting between them. Germline V gives CDR1 MNHNS, CDR2 SASEGT. The CDR3 has 14 amino acids.